In this sample, the clone carrying this T cell receptor (beta chain) turned up a few times. Its antigen is as yet unknown. The entry originates in a study of cytomegalovirus exposure and HLA in healthy donors. Findings and caveats of the study: The study designated 150 or so TCR beta chains cytomegalovirus-associated. Per a prior analysis, the majority of TCR beta V segments were productive roughly 87% or roughly 30% of the time.

PCR employed 60 Vbeta and 13 Jbeta primers. Only in-frame clones appear in the TCRdb table, and some are missing; sequencing was by immunoSEQ multiplex PCR. The data contain 50,000 to 70,000 clones, 55% to 85% of them singletons. With V trimmed by 6 bases and J by 0 bases, 4 bases remained unmatched. The CDR3 has 15 amino acids. Germline V lookup: CDR1 MGHDK, CDR2 SYGVNS. The TCR comes from a man between 40 and 49 years old in good health and CMV-seropositive. The gene calls are TRBV25-1 and TRBJ2-7; TRBD2 matches 11 bases. Material for sequencing was PBMCs. CDR3 in DNA: TGTGCCAGCAGCCCTAGCGGGGGGCGCTCCTACGAGCAGTACTTC. It specifies CASSPSGGRSYEQYF.